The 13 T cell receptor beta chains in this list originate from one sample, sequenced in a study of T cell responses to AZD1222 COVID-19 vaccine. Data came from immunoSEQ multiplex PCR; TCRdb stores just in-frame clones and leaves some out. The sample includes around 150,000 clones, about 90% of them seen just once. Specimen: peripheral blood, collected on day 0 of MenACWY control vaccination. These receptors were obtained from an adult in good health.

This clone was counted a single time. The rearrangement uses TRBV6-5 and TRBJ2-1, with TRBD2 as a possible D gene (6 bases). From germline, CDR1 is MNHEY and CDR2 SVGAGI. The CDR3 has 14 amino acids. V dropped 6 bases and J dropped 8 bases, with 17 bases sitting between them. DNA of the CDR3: TGTGCCAGCAGCCCGGGACTCCCGGGCCATGAGCAGTTCTTC. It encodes CASSPGLPGHEQFF.

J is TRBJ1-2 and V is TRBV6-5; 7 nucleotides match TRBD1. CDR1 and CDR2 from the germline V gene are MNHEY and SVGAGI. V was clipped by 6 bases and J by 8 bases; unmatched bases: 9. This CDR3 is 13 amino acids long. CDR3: CASSLDRVYGYTF. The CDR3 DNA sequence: TGTGCCAGCAGCCTCGACAGGGTCTACGGCTACACCTTC.

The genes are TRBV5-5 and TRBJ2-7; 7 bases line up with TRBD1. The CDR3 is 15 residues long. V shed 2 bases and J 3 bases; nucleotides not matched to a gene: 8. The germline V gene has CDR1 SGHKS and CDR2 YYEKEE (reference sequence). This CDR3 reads CASSLGGTAIYEQYF. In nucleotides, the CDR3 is TGTGCCAGCAGCTTAGGTGGGACAGCCATCTACGAGCAGTACTTC.

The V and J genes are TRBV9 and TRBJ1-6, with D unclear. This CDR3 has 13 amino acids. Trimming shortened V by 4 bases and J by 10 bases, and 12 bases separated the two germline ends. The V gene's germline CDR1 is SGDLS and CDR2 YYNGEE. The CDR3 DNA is TGTGCCAGCAGCCCCAGGATGCGCTCACCCCTCCACTTT. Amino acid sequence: CASSPRMRSPLHF.

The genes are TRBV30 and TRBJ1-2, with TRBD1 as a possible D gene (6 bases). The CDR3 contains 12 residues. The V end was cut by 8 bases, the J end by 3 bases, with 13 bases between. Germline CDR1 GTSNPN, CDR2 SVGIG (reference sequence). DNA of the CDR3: TGTGCCAACCAGGCAGGGGACTATGGCTACACCTTC. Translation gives CANQAGDYGYTF.

The CDR3 sequence is CSVGGNGYTF. The CDR3 nucleotides read TGCAGCGTTGGCGGGAATGGCTACACCTTC. This chain connects TRBV29-1 to TRBJ1-2; D not certain. Trimming removed 4 bases from V and 6 bases from J, with 6 bases in between. The CDR3 runs to 10 residues. CDR1 and CDR2 from the germline V gene are SQVTM and ANQGSEA.

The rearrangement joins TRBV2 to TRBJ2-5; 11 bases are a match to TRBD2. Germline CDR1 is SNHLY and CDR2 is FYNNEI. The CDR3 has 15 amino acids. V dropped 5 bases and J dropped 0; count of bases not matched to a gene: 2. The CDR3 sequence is CASSRTSGYQETQYF. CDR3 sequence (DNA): TGTGCCAGCAGTCGGACTAGCGGGTACCAAGAGACCCAGTACTTC.

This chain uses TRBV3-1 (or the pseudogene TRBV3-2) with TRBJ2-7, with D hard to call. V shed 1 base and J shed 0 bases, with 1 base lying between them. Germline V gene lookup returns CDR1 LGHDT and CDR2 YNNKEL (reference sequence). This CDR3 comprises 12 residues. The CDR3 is CASSQASYEQYF. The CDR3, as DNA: TGTGCCAGCAGCCAAGCCTCCTACGAGCAGTACTTC.

For the CDR3, the DNA is TGTGCCAGCAGCAACGATCTTCAGGGGGGCTACGAGCAGTACTTC. Translation gives CASSNDLQGGYEQYF. The genes are TRBV21-1 and TRBJ2-7; the table assigns TRBD1, which was not confirmed against the DNA. TRBV21-1 is listed as a pseudogene. The CDR3 has 15 amino acids.

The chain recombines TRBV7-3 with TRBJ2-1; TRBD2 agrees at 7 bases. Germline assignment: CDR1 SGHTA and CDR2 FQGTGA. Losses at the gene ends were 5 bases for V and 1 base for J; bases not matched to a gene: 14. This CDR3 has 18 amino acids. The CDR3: CASSPFAGTTVSYNEQFF. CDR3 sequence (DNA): TGTGCCAGCAGCCCCTTCGCAGGGACTACCGTTTCCTACAATGAGCAGTTCTTC. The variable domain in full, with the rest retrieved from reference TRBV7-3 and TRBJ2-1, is GAGVSQTPSNKVTEKGKYVELRCDPISGHTALYWYRQSLGQGPEFLIYFQGTGAADDSGLPNDRFFAVRPEGSVSTLKIQRTERGDSAVYLCASSPFAGTTVSYNEQFFGPGTRLTVL.

In DNA, the CDR3 is TGTGCCAGCAGCTTACAGGGGACGTCTAACTATGGCTACACCTTC. Residues: CASSLQGTSNYGYTF. The chain employs TRBV21-1 and TRBJ1-2; the table names TRBD1, a call not compared with the DNA. TRBV21-1 is shown as a pseudogene. This CDR3 spans 15 amino acids.

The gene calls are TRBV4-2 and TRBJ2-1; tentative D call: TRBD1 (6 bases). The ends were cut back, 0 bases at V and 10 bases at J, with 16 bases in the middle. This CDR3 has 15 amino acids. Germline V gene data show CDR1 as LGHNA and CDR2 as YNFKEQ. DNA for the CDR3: TGTGCCAGCAGCCAAGAACAGCGAATAGGGGGAGAGCAGTTCTTC. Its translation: CASSQEQRIGGEQFF.

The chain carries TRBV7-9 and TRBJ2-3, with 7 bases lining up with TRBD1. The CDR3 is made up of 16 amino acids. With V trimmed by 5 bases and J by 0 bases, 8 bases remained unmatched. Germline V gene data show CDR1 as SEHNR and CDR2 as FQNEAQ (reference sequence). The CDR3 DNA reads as TGTGCCAGCAGCGTTCGACAGGGTCTCAGCACAGATACGCAGTATTTT. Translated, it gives CASSVRQGLSTDTQYF.